The source of this T cell receptor (beta chain) is a study of regulatory T cells in long-lasting Graves disease. Study at large: For under 3 months, newly diagnosed Graves' patients had been taking antithyroid drugs. Study-wide results and limits: Persistent disease preferred TRBV28, TRBJ1-2 and TRBJ2-5; new disease, TRBV20-1 and TRBJ2-1.

The CDR3 length is 15 residues. V lost 3 bases and J lost 7; bases outside the gene matches: 3. With respect to this clonotype: Its antigen is undetermined.

Time point in this sample: newly diagnosed GD, antithyroid drugs for less than 3 months. PBMC-derived RNA was used for the TCR library. CDR3 regions were amplified by Arm-PCR using iRepertoire HTBI primers to build TCR beta libraries. A single record per CDR3 protein comes from TCRdb applying MiXCR to the multiplex PCR reads. The sample carries around 470,000 distinct CDR3 sequences, 14% recorded once. The sample was also reused in another study, on T cells in Graves' hyperthyroidism and ophthalmopathy. That report notes: Stable hyperthyroidism was told apart from ophthalmopathy by a model built on 13 V-J features.

The chain links TRBV12-3 or TRBV12-4 to TRBJ1-4; 12 nucleotides agree with TRBD1. The clonotype was recovered from a woman between 45 and 65 years old with Graves disease. Sequencing was performed on peripheral blood mononuclear cells (PBMCs), taken at new diagnosis, from a patient treated with antithyroid drugs. The CDR3 spells CASSLSGQGAEKLFF. CDR3 nucleotide sequence: TGTGCCAGCAGTTTGTCGGGACAGGGGGCTGAAAAACTGTTTTTT.